One sample yielded the 11 T cell receptor beta chains listed below, sequenced in a study of control samples from healthy donors and cancer patients. Clones were read by immunoSEQ multiplex PCR, and TCRdb kept only the in-frame ones, dropping some. The sample holds about 100,000 clones, about 92% seen once. The sequencing input was blood. These receptors were collected from a woman between 18 and 29 years old in good health.

The chain has TRBV6-7 and TRBJ2-1; a weak D match, TRBD2 (6 bases). TRBV6-7 is an open reading frame, and its role is uncertain. The V end lost 6 bases, the J end lost 6 bases, and 21 bases lay between the germline ends. This CDR3 has 16 residues. The CDR3 DNA is TGTGCCAGCAGCGTTTACCGGGACTTAGGGACCAATGAGCAGTTCTTC. Translating gives CASSVYRDLGTNEQFF.

The V call is TRBV25-1, the J call TRBJ2-7; unclear D gene. The ends were cut back, 3 bases at V and 2 bases at J, with 8 bases in the middle. Germline assignment: CDR1 MGHDK and CDR2 SYGVNS. The CDR3 sequence is 13 residues long. CDR3 DNA sequence: TGTGCCAGCAGTGACGGATTGACCTACGAGCAGTACTTC. Translation: CASSDGLTYEQYF.

This chain connects TRBV30 to TRBJ1-1, with D unresolved. CDR1 is GTSNPN, CDR2 SVGIG, per germline (reference sequence). The CDR3 has 13 amino acids. Trimming shortened V by 5 bases and J by 4 bases, and 14 bases separated the two germline ends. CDR3 in amino acids: CAWARAAFTEAFF. The CDR3, as DNA: TGTGCCTGGGCCCGGGCCGCCTTCACTGAAGCTTTCTTT. Filled out from reference TRBV30 and TRBJ1-1, the complete variable domain reads SQTIHQWPATLVQPVGSPLSLECTVEGTSNPNLYWYRQAAGRGLQLLFYSVGIGQISSEVPQNLSASRPQDRQFILSSKKLLLSDSGFYLCAWARAAFTEAFFGQGTRLTVV.

This clone was counted a single time. The genes are TRBV30 and TRBJ2-2; the D is unclear. There are 14 residues in the CDR3. With 0 bases removed from V and 1 base from J, the gap between germline ends came to 6 bases. Germline V gives CDR1 GTSNPN, CDR2 SVGIG (reference sequence). The DNA of the CDR3 is TGTGCCTGGAGTGTACTTCAGAACACCGGGGAGCTGTTTTTT. This sequence encodes CAWSVLQNTGELFF.

The chain recombines TRBV5-3 with TRBJ1-4; TRBD1 matches at 8 bases. TRBV5-3 is annotated as an ORF whose role is uncertain. The CDR3 totals 21 residues. Trimming took 2 bases from V and 3 from J; bases not matched to a gene: 21. The CDR3 DNA follows: TGTGCCAGAAGCTTCCGTGGACAGGGTCGGTCTTTGTCTACAGCTAATGAAAAACTGTTTTTT. Protein product: CARSFRGQGRSLSTANEKLFF.

The CDR3 region has the DNA TGTGCCAGCAGCTCGGTTGGAAATGAGCAGTTCTTC. It encodes CASSSVGNEQFF. V is TRBV12-3 or TRBV12-4 and J is TRBJ2-1, with D unclear. V was clipped by 6 bases and J by 7 bases, with 10 bases between them. The CDR3 extends over 12 amino acids.

The chain recombines TRBV10-2 with TRBJ2-6, with TRBD1 identical over 11 bases. Trimming cost V 7 bases and J 2 bases; bases outside gene matches: 7. The CDR3 totals 17 residues. The V gene's germline CDR1 is WSHSY and CDR2 SAAADI. DNA of the CDR3: TGCGCCAGCACTCAAGGACAGGGGGCCGCTGGGGCCAACGTCCTGACTTTC. Protein sequence: CASTQGQGAAGANVLTF.

The chain uses TRBV21-1 and TRBJ1-3. TRBV21-1 is a documented pseudogene. The CDR3 extends over 18 amino acids. The CDR3: CASSKGWRRAHSGNTIYF. In DNA form, the CDR3 reads TGTGCCAGCAGCAAAGGGTGGAGGAGGGCCCACTCTGGAAACACCATATATTTT.

V usage is TRBV24-1 and J usage is TRBJ2-2, with 12 bases aligning to TRBD2. Per the germline V gene, CDR1 is KGHDR and CDR2 is SFDVKD. Losses at the gene ends were 1 base for V and 6 bases for J; bases not matched to a gene: 8. CDR3 length: 18 amino acids. Written as DNA, the CDR3 is TGTGCCACCAGTGATTTCGCTAGCGGGGGGGCCTTTCCCGGGGAGCTGTTTTTT. Amino acids: CATSDFASGGAFPGELFF.

The chain has TRBV10-3 and TRBJ2-7; 8 bases agree with TRBD2. CDR1 and CDR2 (germline): ENHRY, SYGVKD. This CDR3 contains 13 residues. Losses at the gene ends were 5 bases for V and 3 bases for J; bases not matched to a gene: 3. DNA of the CDR3: TGTGCCATCAGTTCCGGGACTAGCTACGAGCAGTACTTC. It specifies CAISSGTSYEQYF.

The chain is built from TRBV19 and TRBJ2-5, with a tentative D call TRBD1 (5 bases). With 6 bases removed from V and 0 bases from J, the gap between germline ends came to 8 bases. The CDR3 sequence is 13 residues long. Germline V gene sequence: CDR1 LNHDA, CDR2 SQIVND (reference sequence). This CDR3 reads CASSPGYQETQYF. In DNA form, the CDR3 reads TGTGCCAGTAGCCCAGGGTACCAAGAGACCCAGTACTTC.